This T cell receptor (beta chain) was found in a study of blood T cell repertoires in COVID-19. The CDR3 consists of 14 residues. Trimming cost V 3 bases and J 7 bases, with 15 bases left between them. CDR1 and CDR2 from the germline V gene are MDHEN and SYDVKM. Sequencing used immunoSEQ multiplex PCR; TCRdb keeps in-frame clones, though not all of them. The repertoire includes 260,000 or so clones, over 75% of them detected once, and about 0.64% sits in the top ten. The material sequenced was peripheral blood. This chain uses TRBV28 with TRBJ2-5; D perhaps matches TRBD2 (6 bases). The clonotype originates from a human donor in a cohort sampled during active COVID-19. The CDR3 DNA reads TGTGCCAGCAGTTTCCGGGAGAGCCTTAGGACCCAGTACTTC. Translating it yields CASSFRESLRTQYF.